This T cell receptor beta chain is from a study of blood T cell repertoires in COVID-19. Whole-study context: Both acute and convalescent COVID-19 samples were obtained from the United States, Italy and Spain. The cDNA or gDNA used as material had been derived from T cells, B-cell-depleted T cells, or PBMCs.

Sequencing used immunoSEQ multiplex PCR; TCRdb keeps in-frame clones, though not all of them. Of more than 110,000 clones in the sample, less than 90% were seen once. Adults between roughly 18 and 95 years of age took part from 24 US areas. Allocation to cohorts depended on clinical history reported by the participants. The CDR3 is 18 residues long. Trimming stripped 2 bases from V and 0 bases from J, with 18 bases between. In germline, CDR1 is SGDLS, CDR2 YYNGEE. The clonotype originates from a man aged 35 to 55 with acute COVID-19. V gene TRBV9 combines with J gene TRBJ1-3, with D maybe TRBD1 (5 bases). The sample taken for sequencing was PBMCs or T cells enriched from blood (not recorded which). Here the CDR3 DNA reads TGTGCCAGCAGCGTTTCCTATGGGGCACGGCGCTCTGGAAACACCATATATTTT. Amino acids: CASSVSYGARRSGNTIYF.